The 7 T cell receptor beta chains reported below all come from one sample, sequenced in a study of technical replicates of blood from a few donors (TCRdb year 2017). Library preparation used the immunoSEQ multiplex PCR assay. In its TCRdb copy, this immuneACCESS table keeps in-frame sequences only and misses some clones. Where compared with another copy, unresolved V genes explain less than half of these, and the others have no known cause. This sample holds around 14,000 clones; 84% were observed only once. The ten largest clones represent roughly a tenth of the sample. The sample was PBMCs. These TCRs come from a human donor in good health.

The J gene is TRBJ2-2, the V gene TRBV7-6, with 8 bases lining up with TRBD1. Losses at the gene ends were 8 bases for V and 4 bases for J; bases not matched to a gene: 12. The CDR3 runs 16 residues. Per germline, CDR1 SGHVS and CDR2 FNYEAQ. CDR3 in DNA: TGTGCCAGCCAGGGGGGCGGACAGGGTTCCACCGGGGAGCTGTTTTTT. Amino acids: CASQGGGQGSTGELFF.

The chain employs TRBV2 and TRBJ2-7; D not resolved. The CDR3 totals 11 residues. In germline, CDR1 is SNHLY, CDR2 FYNNEI. With 3 bases removed from V and 6 bases from J, the gap between germline ends came to 6 bases. Written as DNA, the CDR3 is TGTGCCAGCAGTGAGGTCGGCGAGCAGTACTTC. Translating gives CASSEVGEQYF.

The chain joins TRBV20-1 to TRBJ2-1; no definite D call. Trimming cost V 0 bases and J 15 bases, with 12 bases left between them. The CDR3 extends over 11 amino acids. The germline V gene encodes CDR1 DFQATT and CDR2 SNEGSKA (reference sequence). The CDR3 here is CSARDLGAPFF. For the CDR3, the DNA is TGCAGTGCTAGAGATCTGGGCGCTCCGTTCTTC.

The rearrangement uses TRBV7-9 and TRBJ2-2, with D possibly TRBD1 on 5 matching bases. CDR1 SEHNR and CDR2 FQNEAQ come from the germline V gene (reference sequence). V was pared by 0 bases and J by 1 base, with 9 bases between. The CDR3 sequence is 16 residues long. CDR3 residues: CASSLAGTGNTGELFF. Written as DNA, the CDR3 is TGTGCCAGCAGCTTAGCAGGTACAGGGAACACCGGGGAGCTGTTTTTT.

The chain links TRBV7-2 to TRBJ2-5, with TRBD2 as a possible D gene (5 bases). This CDR3 comprises 15 residues. The germline CDR1 and CDR2 sequences are SGHTA and FQGNSA. Trimming stripped 0 bases from V and 5 bases from J, with 13 bases between. CDR3 sequence reads: CASSLASLAHETQYF. In DNA, the CDR3 is TGTGCCAGCAGCTTAGCTTCTCTAGCCCACGAGACCCAGTACTTC. The full variable domain, in which reference TRBV7-2 and TRBJ2-5 provide the parts outside the CDR3, is GAGVSQSPSNKVTEKGKDVELRCDPISGHTALYWYRQSLGQGLEFLIYFQGNSAPDKSGLPSDRFSAERTGGSVSTLTIQRTQQEDSAVYLCASSLASLAHETQYFGPGTRLLVL.

The chain couples TRBV19 to TRBJ2-1, with TRBD2 matching over 7 bases. The CDR3 has 13 residues. Germline trimming cut 3 bases from V and 9 bases from J; bases unmatched to any gene: 5. Germline CDR1 and CDR2: LNHDA and SQIVND (reference sequence). CDR3 loop: CASSMRRESEQFF. Written as DNA, the CDR3 is TGTGCCAGTAGTATGCGGCGGGAGAGTGAGCAGTTCTTC.

This clone was seen a few times. This chain uses TRBV30 with TRBJ1-2, with 9 nucleotides matching TRBD1. The J segment lost 7 bases and the V segment lost 0 bases, leaving 3 bases of the junction unmatched. The length of the CDR3 is 13 residues. CDR1 and CDR2 from the germline V gene are GTSNPN and SVGIG (reference sequence). The CDR3 is CAWSVQGAGGYTF. The DNA of the CDR3 is TGTGCCTGGAGTGTACAGGGGGCGGGTGGCTACACCTTC.